This note documents a single T cell receptor (beta chain) sequence. The CDR3 consists of 12 residues. Trimming took off 10 bases at V and 7 bases at J, with 14 bases between the two ends. Germline lookup yields CDR1 LNHDA and CDR2 SQIVND (reference sequence). Per the original methods: Amplified reference gene primers provided the basis for estimating nucleated cell counts. Measured with immunoSEQ multiplex PCR; TCRdb has only the in-frame clones, and not every one. V and J calls and clone size come straight from that table; D and trimming were deduced from the DNA. The sample lists around 380,000 clones, around 84% seen once, with 1.1% in the top ten. The data derive from a study of blood T cell repertoires in COVID-19. Across the whole study: COVID-19 samples from acute and convalescent phases originated in the United States, Italy and Spain. T cells, B-cell-depleted T cells, or PBMCs supplied cDNA or gDNA.

The rearrangement links TRBV19 to TRBJ2-1, with D possibly being TRBD1 (7 bases). The sequence derives from a human donor with acute or convalescent COVID-19. The donor label of this sample is uncertain. The sequencing input was peripheral blood. The CDR3 reads CATGGTFNEQFF. The CDR3, as DNA: TGTGCCACAGGGGGGACCTTTAATGAGCAGTTCTTC.